The entry below describes one T cell receptor (beta chain). Its matching antigen is unknown. Germline values: CDR1 MNHEY, CDR2 SVGAGI. V lost 2 bases to trimming and J lost 6 bases; unmatched junction nucleotides: 2. This CDR3 contains 14 residues. These data come from a study of cytomegalovirus exposure and HLA in healthy donors. Study-level results: Most TCR beta V segments were productive about 90% or about 30% of the time in an earlier analysis. In a later analysis, TCR association rates varied by HLA locus: DRB1 most, HLA-C fewest.

PCR involved 60 Vbeta and 13 Jbeta primers. Profiled with immunoSEQ multiplex PCR; TCRdb holds only in-frame clones, not every one. This table holds around 200,000 clones, 70% to 80% found once. The source is a woman aged 60-75 years in good health and CMV-seropositive. The chain recombines TRBV6-5 with TRBJ1-5, with 9 nucleotides matching TRBD1. Sequences were obtained from PBMCs. The CDR3 is CASSYGTGSQPQHF. Here the CDR3 DNA reads TGTGCCAGCAGTTACGGGACAGGGTCTCAGCCCCAGCATTTT.